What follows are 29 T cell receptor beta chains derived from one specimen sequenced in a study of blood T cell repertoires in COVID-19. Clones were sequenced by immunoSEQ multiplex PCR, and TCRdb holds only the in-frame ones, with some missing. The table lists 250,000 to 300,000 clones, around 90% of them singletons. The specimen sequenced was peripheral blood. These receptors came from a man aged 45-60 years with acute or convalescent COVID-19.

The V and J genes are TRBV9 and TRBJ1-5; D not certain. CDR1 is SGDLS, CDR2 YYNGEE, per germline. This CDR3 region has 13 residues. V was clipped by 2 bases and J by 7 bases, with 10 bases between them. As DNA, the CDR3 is TGTGCCAGCAGCGTCACAGCTTTGCAGCCCCAGCATTTT. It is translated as CASSVTALQPQHF.

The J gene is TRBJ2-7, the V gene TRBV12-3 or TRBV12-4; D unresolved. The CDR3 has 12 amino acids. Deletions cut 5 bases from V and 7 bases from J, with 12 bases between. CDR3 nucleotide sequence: TGTGCCAGCAGTCCGTTCGGAGTAGAGCAGTACTTC. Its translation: CASSPFGVEQYF.

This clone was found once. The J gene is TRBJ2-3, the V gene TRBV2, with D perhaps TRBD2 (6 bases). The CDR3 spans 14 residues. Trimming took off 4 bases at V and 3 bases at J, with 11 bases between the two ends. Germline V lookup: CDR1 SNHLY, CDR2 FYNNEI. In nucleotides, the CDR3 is TGTGCCAGCAGTGGGACTCGGGGGACAGATACGCAGTATTTT. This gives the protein CASSGTRGTDTQYF.

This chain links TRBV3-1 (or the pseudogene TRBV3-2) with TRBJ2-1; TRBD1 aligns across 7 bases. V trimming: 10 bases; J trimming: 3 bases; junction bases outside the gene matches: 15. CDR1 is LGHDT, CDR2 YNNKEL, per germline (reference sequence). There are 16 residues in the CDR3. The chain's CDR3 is CATGTMTGSLYNEQFF. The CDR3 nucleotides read TGTGCCACCGGGACCATGACAGGGTCTCTCTACAATGAGCAGTTCTTC.

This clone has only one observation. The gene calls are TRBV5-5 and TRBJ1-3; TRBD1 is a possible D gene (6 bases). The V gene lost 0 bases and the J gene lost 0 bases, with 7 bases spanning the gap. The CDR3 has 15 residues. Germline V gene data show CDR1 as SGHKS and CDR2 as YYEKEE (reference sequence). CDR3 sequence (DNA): TGTGCCAGCAGCTTGGTGGGGGCCTCTGGAAACACCATATATTTT. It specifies CASSLVGASGNTIYF.

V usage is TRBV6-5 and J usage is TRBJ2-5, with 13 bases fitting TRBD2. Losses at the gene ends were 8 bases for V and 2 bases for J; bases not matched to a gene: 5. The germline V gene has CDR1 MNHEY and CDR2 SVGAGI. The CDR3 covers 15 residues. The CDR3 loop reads CASGGLAGPQETQYF. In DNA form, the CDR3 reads TGTGCCAGCGGGGGACTAGCGGGGCCACAAGAGACCCAGTACTTC.

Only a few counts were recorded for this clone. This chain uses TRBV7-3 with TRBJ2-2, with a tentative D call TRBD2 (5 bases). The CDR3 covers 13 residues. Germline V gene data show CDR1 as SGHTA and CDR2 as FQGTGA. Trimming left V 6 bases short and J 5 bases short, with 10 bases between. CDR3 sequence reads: CASRGASTGELFF. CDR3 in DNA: TGTGCCAGCAGGGGAGCCTCAACCGGGGAGCTGTTTTTT. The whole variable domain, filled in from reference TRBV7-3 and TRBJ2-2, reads GAGVSQTPSNKVTEKGKYVELRCDPISGHTALYWYRQSLGQGPEFLIYFQGTGAADDSGLPNDRFFAVRPEGSVSTLKIQRTERGDSAVYLCASRGASTGELFFGEGSRLTVL.

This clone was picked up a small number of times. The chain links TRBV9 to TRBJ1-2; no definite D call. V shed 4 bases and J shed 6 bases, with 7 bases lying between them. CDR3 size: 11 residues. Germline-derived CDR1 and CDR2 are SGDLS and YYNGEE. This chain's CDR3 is CASSRGDGYTF. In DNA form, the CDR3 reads TGTGCCAGCAGCAGAGGAGATGGCTACACCTTC.

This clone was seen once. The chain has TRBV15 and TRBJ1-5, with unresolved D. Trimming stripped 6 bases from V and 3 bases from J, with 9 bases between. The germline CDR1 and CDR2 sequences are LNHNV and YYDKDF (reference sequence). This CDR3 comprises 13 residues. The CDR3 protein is CATSELLNQPQHF. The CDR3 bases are TGTGCCACCAGTGAACTCCTCAATCAGCCCCAGCATTTT.

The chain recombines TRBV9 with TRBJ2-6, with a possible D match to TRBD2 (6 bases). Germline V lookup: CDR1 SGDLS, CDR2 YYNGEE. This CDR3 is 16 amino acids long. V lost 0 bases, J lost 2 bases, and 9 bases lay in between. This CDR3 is CASSVVSGAGANVLTF. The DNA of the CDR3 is TGTGCCAGCAGCGTAGTCTCGGGGGCTGGGGCCAACGTCCTGACTTTC. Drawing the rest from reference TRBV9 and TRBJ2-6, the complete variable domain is DSGVTQTPKHLITATGQRVTLRCSPRSGDLSVYWYQQSLDQGLQFLIQYYNGEERAKGNILERFSAQQFPDLHSELNLSSLELGDSALYFCASSVVSGAGANVLTFGAGSRLTVL.

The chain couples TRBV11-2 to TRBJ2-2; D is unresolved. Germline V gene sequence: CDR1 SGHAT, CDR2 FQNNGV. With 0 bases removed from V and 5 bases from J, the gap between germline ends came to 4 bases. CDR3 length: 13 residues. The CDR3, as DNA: TGTGCCAGCAGCTTAGAGACAACCGGGGAGCTGTTTTTT. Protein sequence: CASSLETTGELFF.

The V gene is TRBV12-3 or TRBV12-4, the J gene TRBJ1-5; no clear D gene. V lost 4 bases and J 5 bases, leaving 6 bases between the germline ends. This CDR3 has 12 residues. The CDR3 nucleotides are TGTGCCAGCAGTTCCAATTATCAGCCCCAGCATTTT. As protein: CASSSNYQPQHF.

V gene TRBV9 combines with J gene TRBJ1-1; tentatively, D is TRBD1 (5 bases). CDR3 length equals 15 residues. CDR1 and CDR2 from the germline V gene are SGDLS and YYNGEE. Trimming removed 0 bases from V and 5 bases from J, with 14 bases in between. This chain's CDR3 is CASSVAGVEYTEAFF. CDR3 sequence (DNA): TGTGCCAGCAGCGTAGCGGGGGTGGAGTATACTGAAGCTTTCTTT.

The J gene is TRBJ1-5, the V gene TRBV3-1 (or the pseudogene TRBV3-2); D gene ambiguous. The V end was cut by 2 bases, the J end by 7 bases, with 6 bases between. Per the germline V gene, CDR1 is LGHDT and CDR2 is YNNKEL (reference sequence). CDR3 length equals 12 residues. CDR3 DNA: TGTGCCAGCAGCCAAAGAGGCCAGCCCCAGCATTTT. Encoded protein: CASSQRGQPQHF.

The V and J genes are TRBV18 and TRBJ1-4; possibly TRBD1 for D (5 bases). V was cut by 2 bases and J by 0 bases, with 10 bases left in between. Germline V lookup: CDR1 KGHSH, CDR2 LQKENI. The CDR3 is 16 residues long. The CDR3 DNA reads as TGTGCCAGCTCACCATGGACAAAAGCAACTAATGAAAAACTGTTTTTT. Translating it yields CASSPWTKATNEKLFF.

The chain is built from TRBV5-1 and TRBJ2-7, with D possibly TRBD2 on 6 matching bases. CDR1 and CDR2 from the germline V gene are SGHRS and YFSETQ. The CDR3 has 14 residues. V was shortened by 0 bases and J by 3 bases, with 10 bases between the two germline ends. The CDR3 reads CASSLVGGSYEQYF. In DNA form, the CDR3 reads TGCGCCAGCAGCTTGGTCGGGGGTAGCTACGAGCAGTACTTC. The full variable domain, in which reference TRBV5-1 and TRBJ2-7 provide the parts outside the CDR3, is KAGVTQTPRYLIKTRGQQVTLSCSPISGHRSVSWYQQTPGQGLQFLFEYFSETQRNKGNFPGRFSGRQFSNSRSEMNVSTLELGDSALYLCASSLVGGSYEQYFGPGTRLTVT.

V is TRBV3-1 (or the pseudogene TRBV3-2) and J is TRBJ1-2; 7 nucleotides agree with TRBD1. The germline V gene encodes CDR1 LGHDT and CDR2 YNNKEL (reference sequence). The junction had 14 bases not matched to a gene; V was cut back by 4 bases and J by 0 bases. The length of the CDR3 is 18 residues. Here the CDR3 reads CASSPTIEGAGTNYGYTF. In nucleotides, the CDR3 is TGTGCCAGCAGCCCAACAATCGAGGGGGCGGGCACTAACTATGGCTACACCTTC.

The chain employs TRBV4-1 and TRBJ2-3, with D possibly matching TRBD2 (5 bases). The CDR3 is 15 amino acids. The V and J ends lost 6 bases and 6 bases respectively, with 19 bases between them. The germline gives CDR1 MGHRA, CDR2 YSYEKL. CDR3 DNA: TGCGCCAGCAGTTCAAAACTAGACCATAAGGATACGCAGTATTTT. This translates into CASSSKLDHKDTQYF.

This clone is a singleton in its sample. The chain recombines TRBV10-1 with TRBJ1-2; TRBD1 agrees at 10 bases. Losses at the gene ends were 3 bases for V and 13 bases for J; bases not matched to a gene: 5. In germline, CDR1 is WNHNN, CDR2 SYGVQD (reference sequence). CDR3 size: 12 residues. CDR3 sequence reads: CASSESGQGVTF. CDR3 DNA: TGCGCCAGCAGTGAATCCGGACAGGGGGTCACCTTC.

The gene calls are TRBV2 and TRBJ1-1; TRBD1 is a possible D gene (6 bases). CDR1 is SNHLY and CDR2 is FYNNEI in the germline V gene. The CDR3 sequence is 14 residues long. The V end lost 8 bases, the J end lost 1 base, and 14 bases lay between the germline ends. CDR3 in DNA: TGTGCCAGCGCCCTCGGGGGGCAGAACACTGAAGCTTTCTTT. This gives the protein CASALGGQNTEAFF.

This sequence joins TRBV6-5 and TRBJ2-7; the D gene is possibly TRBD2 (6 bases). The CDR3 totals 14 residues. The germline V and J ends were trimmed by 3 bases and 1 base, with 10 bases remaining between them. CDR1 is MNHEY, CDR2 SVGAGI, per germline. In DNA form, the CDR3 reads TGTGCCAGCAGTTATCCCGGGAGATCCTACGAGCAGTACTTC. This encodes CASSYPGRSYEQYF.

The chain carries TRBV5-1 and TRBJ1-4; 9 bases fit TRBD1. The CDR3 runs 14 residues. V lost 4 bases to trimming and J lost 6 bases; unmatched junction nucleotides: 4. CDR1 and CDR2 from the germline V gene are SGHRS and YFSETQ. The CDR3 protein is CASSRDRDHEKLFF. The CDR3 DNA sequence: TGCGCCAGCAGCCGGGACAGGGATCATGAAAAACTGTTTTTT.

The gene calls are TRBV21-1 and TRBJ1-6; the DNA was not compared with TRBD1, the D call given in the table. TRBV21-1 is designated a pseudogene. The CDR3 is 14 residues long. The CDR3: CASSEKGQGVRCHF. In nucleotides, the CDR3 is TGTGCCAGCAGCGAAAAAGGACAGGGGGTTAGATGCCACTTT.

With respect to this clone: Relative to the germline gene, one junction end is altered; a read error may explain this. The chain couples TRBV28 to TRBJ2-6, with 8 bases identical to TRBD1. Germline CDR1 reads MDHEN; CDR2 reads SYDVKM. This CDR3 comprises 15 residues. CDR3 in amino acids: CASSPRDRRADVLTF. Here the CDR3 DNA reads TGTGCCAGCAGTCCCCGGGACAGGAGGGCCGACGTCCTGACTTTC.

The CDR3, as DNA: TGTGCCAGCAGCCAAGGGGGGGACAGGGATGAGCAGTTCTTC. Translating gives CASSQGGDRDEQFF. V gene TRBV3-1 (or the pseudogene TRBV3-2) combines with J gene TRBJ2-1; 9 bases are a match to TRBD1. Germline CDR1 and CDR2: LGHDT and YNNKEL (reference sequence). V dropped 1 base and J dropped 8; count of bases not matched to a gene: 3. The CDR3 runs to 14 residues.

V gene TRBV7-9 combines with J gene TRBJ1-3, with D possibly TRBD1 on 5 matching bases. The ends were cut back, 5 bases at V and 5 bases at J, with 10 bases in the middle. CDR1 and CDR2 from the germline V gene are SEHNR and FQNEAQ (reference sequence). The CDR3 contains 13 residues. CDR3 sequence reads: CASSGEGRNTIYF. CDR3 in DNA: TGTGCCAGCAGCGGGGAGGGGAGAAACACCATATATTTT.

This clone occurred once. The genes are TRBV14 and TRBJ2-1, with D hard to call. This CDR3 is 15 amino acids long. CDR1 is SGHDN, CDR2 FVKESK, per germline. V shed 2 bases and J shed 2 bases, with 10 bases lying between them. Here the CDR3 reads CASSQNVAAYNEQFF. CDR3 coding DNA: TGTGCCAGCAGCCAAAACGTCGCAGCCTACAATGAGCAGTTCTTC.

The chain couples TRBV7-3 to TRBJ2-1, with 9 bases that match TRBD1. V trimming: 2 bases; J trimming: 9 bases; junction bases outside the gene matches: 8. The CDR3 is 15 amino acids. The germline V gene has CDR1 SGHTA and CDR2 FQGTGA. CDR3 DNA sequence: TGTGCCAGCAGCTTATTGGGACAGGGTTTGAGTGAGCAGTTCTTC. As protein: CASSLLGQGLSEQFF.

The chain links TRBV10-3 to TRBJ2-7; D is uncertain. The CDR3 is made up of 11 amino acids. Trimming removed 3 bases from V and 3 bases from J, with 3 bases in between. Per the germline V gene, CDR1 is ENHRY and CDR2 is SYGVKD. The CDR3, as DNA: TGTGCCATCAGTGACATCTACGAGCAGTACTTC. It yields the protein CAISDIYEQYF.